The 16 T cell receptor beta chains reported below all come from one sample, sequenced in a study of shared clonotypes between healthy human individuals. Profiling relied on immunoSEQ multiplex PCR, and the TCRdb table lists in-frame clones only, not all of them. This sample carries approximately 500,000 clones, about 95% of them seen once, and the ten largest clones take about 0.064%. What was sequenced was naive CD4+ T cells sorted from blood. Subset of the sample: CD45RA+ positively selected. These receptors originate from a woman in her thirties in good health.

This CDR3 reads CASSLELADYNEQFF. The DNA for the CDR3 is TGCGCCAGCAGCTTGGAACTAGCGGATTACAATGAGCAGTTCTTC. This chain uses TRBV5-1 with TRBJ2-1; 8 bases agree with TRBD2. V lost 0 bases, J lost 4 bases, and 3 bases stayed unmatched. CDR3 length: 15 amino acids. Germline CDR1 is SGHRS and CDR2 is YFSETQ.

The chain uses TRBV19 and TRBJ2-5, with TRBD1 as a possible D gene (6 bases). The J call could be wrong; TRBJ2-7 is a better fit for the DNA end. CDR1 LNHDA and CDR2 SQIVND come from the germline V gene (reference sequence). The CDR3 is made up of 14 amino acids. CDR3 sequence reads: CASKADSLSYEQYF. CDR3 nucleotides: TGTGCCAGTAAGGCGGACAGTCTCTCCTACGAGCAGTACTTC.

The chain joins TRBV5-1 to TRBJ2-7, with 12 positions matching TRBD2. The CDR3 loop spans 15 amino acids. The V and J ends lost 3 bases and 3 bases, in that order; junction bases with no gene match: 4. Germline lookup yields CDR1 SGHRS and CDR2 YFSETQ. CDR3 loop: CASSSWTSGNYEQYF. In nucleotides, the CDR3 is TGCGCCAGCAGCTCCTGGACTAGCGGGAACTACGAGCAGTACTTC.

The chain has TRBV5-1 and TRBJ2-7; TRBD2 aligns across 15 bases. This CDR3 comprises 18 residues. Germline V gene sequence: CDR1 SGHRS, CDR2 YFSETQ. V trimming: 4 bases; J trimming: 4 bases; junction bases outside the gene matches: 12. CDR3 bases: TGCGCCAGCAGCCCTCATATGGGGACTAGCGGGAGGAAGTACGAGCAGTACTTC. Residues: CASSPHMGTSGRKYEQYF.

The J gene is TRBJ2-1, the V gene TRBV5-1; 10 bases agree with TRBD2. Trimming removed 4 bases from V and 5 bases from J; junction bases left unmatched: 6. Germline CDR1 SGHRS, CDR2 YFSETQ. CDR3 length: 15 residues. CDR3 protein: CASSTSSGGNNEQFF. The CDR3 bases are TGCGCCAGCAGCACGTCTAGCGGGGGAAACAATGAGCAGTTCTTC.

The chain uses TRBV5-4 and TRBJ2-1; no firm D call. Trimming took 1 base from V and 4 from J, leaving 15 bases between them. Germline CDR1 is SGHNT and CDR2 is YYREEE (reference sequence). The CDR3 consists of 16 residues. CDR3 sequence (DNA): TGTGCCAGCAGCTTGTTTAGCAACTCAGAGTACAATGAGCAGTTCTTC. Its translation is CASSLFSNSEYNEQFF.

The rearrangement links TRBV11-2 to TRBJ2-5; no definite D call. Germline lookup yields CDR1 SGHAT and CDR2 FQNNGV. CDR3 length equals 19 residues. With 2 bases removed from V and 4 bases from J, the gap between germline ends came to 26 bases. The CDR3 here is CASSLRRSPAQPRGETQYF. Here the CDR3 DNA reads TGTGCCAGCAGCTTACGCCGTTCCCCCGCACAGCCAAGAGGAGAGACCCAGTACTTC.

Of note for this clone: The sample contains more than one DNA sequence encoding this CDR3. This chain uses TRBV7-9 with TRBJ2-3; perhaps TRBD2 as D (7 bases). Germline loops: CDR1 SEHNR, CDR2 FQNEAQ (reference sequence). V lost 1 base, J lost 1 base, and 9 bases lay in between. The CDR3 totals 15 residues. CDR3 nucleotide sequence: TGTGCCAGCAGCTTAGTAGGGGGGGGCACAGATACGCAGTATTTT. This gives the protein CASSLVGGGTDTQYF.

The chain has TRBV7-2 and TRBJ2-5, with a tentative D call TRBD2 (5 bases). The J call may be mistaken, given a closer DNA end match to TRBJ2-7. Germline V CDR1 and CDR2: SGHTA, FQGNSA. The CDR3 totals 13 residues. The CDR3 bases are TGTGCCAGCAGCTTATGGAGGAGCTACGAGCAGTACTTC. Translation gives CASSLWRSYEQYF.

This sequence joins TRBV6-9 and TRBJ2-7, with D unresolved. Germline CDR1 and CDR2: MNHGY and SVAAGI. CDR3 length: 8 amino acids. The germline V and J ends were trimmed by 8 bases and 4 bases, with 0 bases remaining between them. CDR3 DNA: TGTGCCAGCTACGAGCAGTACTTC. It yields the protein CASYEQYF.

The V call is TRBV18, the J call TRBJ2-5; unclear D gene. Per germline, CDR1 KGHSH and CDR2 LQKENI. The CDR3 covers 13 residues. V lost 4 bases to trimming and J lost 4 bases, with 10 bases between them. CDR3 region: CASSLSLRETQYF. The CDR3 DNA reads as TGTGCCAGCTCACTCTCACTACGAGAGACCCAGTACTTC.

The rearrangement uses TRBV6-5 and TRBJ2-5; D call uncertain. V lost 0 bases to trimming and J lost 4 bases, with 12 bases between them. The germline gives CDR1 MNHEY, CDR2 SVGAGI. CDR3 length: 15 amino acids. The CDR3 DNA follows: TGTGCCAGCAGTTACTCTGGTATAGTTCCAGAGACCCAGTACTTC. Protein product: CASSYSGIVPETQYF.

The rearrangement uses TRBV7-9 and TRBJ1-4; D not certain. The CDR3 totals 16 residues. V dropped 3 bases and J dropped 0 bases, with 11 bases sitting between them. CDR1 is SEHNR and CDR2 is FQNEAQ in the germline V gene (reference sequence). The CDR3 is CASSLGAGSTNEKLFF. For the CDR3, the DNA is TGTGCCAGCAGCTTGGGCGCTGGGTCAACTAATGAAAAACTGTTTTTT.

The chain couples TRBV6-5 to TRBJ2-1; D is ambiguous. This CDR3 spans 15 amino acids. Trimming stripped 4 bases from V and 2 bases from J, with 12 bases between. The germline gives CDR1 MNHEY, CDR2 SVGAGI. The CDR3 region is CASSFSSRPYNEQFF. CDR3 DNA: TGTGCCAGCAGTTTTTCGTCCCGGCCCTACAATGAGCAGTTCTTC.

This clone was seen only once. In DNA form, the CDR3 reads TGTGCCAGTAGTCCTCCGGGACATACTAATGAAAAACTGTTTTTT. Amino acids: CASSPPGHTNEKLFF. V gene TRBV19 combines with J gene TRBJ1-4; a possible D gene is TRBD1 (6 bases). V was cut by 5 bases and J by 2 bases, with 12 bases left in between. Per the germline V gene, CDR1 is LNHDA and CDR2 is SQIVND (reference sequence). This CDR3 has 15 residues.

The chain employs TRBV18 and TRBJ2-2; D possibly uses TRBD1 or TRBD2 (5 bases each). This CDR3 is built from 16 residues. Deletions cut 4 bases from V and 7 bases from J, with 19 bases between. Germline V lookup: CDR1 KGHSH, CDR2 LQKENI. The CDR3 loop is CASSRTKRDQHGELFF. As DNA, the CDR3 is TGTGCCAGCTCACGAACAAAGAGGGACCAACACGGGGAGCTGTTTTTT.